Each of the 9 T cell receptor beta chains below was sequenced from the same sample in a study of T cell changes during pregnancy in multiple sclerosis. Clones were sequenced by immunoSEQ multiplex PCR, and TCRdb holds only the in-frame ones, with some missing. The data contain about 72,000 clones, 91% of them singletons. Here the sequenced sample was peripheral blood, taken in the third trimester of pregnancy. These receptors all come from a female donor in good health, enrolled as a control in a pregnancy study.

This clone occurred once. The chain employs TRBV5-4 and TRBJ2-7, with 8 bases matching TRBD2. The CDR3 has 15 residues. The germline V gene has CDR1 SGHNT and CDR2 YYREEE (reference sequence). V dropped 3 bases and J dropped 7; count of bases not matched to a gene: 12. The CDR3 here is CASSSLRSGTSEQYF. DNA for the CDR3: TGTGCCAGCAGCTCTTTGCGTTCGGGGACTAGTGAGCAGTACTTC.

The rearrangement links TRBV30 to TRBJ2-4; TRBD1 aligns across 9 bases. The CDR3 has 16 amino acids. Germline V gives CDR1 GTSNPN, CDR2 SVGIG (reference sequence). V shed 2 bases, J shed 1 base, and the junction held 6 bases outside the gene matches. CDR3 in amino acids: CAWSLNRGLAKNIQYF. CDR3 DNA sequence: TGTGCCTGGAGTTTAAACAGGGGGCTGGCCAAAAACATTCAGTACTTC.

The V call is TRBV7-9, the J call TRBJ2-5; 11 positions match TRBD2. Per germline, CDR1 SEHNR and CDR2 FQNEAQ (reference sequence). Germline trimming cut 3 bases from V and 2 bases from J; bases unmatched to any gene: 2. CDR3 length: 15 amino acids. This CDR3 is CASSLGLAVQETQYF. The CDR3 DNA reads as TGTGCCAGCAGCTTGGGACTAGCGGTACAAGAGACCCAGTACTTC.

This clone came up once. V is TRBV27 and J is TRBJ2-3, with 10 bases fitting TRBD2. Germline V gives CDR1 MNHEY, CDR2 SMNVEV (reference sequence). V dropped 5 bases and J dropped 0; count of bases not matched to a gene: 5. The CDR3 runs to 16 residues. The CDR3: CASSTSGATSTDTQYF. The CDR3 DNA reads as TGTGCCAGCAGTACTAGCGGGGCCACTAGCACAGATACGCAGTATTTT.

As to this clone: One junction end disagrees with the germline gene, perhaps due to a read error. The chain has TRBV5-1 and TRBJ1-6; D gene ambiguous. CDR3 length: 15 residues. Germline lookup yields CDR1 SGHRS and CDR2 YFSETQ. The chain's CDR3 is CASRNSKNYNSPLHF. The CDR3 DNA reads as TGCGCAAGCAGAAACTCCAAGAATTATAATTCACCCCTCCACTTT.

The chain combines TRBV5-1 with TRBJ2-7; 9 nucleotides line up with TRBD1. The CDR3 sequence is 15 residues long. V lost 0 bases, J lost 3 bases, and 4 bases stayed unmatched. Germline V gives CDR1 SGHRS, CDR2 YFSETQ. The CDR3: CASSLGRDRVYEQYF. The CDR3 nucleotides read TGCGCCAGCAGCTTGGGCCGGGACAGGGTCTACGAGCAGTACTTC.

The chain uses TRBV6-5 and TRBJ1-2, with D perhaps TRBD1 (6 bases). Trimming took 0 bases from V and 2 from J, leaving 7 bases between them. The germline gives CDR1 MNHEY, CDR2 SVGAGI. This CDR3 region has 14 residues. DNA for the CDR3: TGTGCCAGCAGTTACTCGCAGGGGAACTATGGCTACACCTTC. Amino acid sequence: CASSYSQGNYGYTF.

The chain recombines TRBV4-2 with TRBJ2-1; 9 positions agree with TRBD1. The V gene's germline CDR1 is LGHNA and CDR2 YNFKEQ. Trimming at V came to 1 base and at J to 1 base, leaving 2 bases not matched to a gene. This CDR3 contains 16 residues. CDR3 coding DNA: TGTGCCAGCAGCCAAGTCGGGACAGGGTCCTACAATGAGCAGTTCTTC. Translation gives CASSQVGTGSYNEQFF.

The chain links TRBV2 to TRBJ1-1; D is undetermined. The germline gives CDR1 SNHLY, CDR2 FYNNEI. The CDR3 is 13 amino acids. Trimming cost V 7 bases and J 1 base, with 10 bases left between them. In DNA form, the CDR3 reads TGTGCCAGCAACCTAAGTTGGAACACTGAAGCTTTCTTT. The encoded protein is CASNLSWNTEAFF.